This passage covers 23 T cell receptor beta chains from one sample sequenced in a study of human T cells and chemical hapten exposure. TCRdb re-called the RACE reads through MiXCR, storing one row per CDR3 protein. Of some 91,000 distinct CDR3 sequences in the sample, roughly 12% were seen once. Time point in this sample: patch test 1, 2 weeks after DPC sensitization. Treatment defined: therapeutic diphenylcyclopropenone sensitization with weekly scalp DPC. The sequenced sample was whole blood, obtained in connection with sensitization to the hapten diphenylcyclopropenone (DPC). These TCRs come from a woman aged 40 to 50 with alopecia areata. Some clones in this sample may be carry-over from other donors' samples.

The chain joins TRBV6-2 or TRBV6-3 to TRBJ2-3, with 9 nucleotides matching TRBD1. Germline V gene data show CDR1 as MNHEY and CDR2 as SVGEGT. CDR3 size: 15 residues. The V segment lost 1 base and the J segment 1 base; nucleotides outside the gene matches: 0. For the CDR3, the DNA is TGTGCCAGCAGTTACTGGGACAGGGGCACAGATACGCAGTATTTT. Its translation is CASSYWDRGTDTQYF.

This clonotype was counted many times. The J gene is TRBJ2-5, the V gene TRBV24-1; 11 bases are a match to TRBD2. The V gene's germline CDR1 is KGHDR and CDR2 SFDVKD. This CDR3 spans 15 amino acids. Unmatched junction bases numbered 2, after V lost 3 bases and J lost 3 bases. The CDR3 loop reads CATSDVTSGKETQYF. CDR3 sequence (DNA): TGTGCCACCAGTGATGTGACTAGCGGGAAAGAGACCCAGTACTTC.

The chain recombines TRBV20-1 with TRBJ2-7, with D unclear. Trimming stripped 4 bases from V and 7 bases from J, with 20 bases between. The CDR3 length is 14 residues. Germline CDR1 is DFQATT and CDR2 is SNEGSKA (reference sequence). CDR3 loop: CSAIIGGDPWEQYF. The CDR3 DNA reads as TGCAGTGCTATTATTGGCGGCGACCCCTGGGAGCAGTACTTC.

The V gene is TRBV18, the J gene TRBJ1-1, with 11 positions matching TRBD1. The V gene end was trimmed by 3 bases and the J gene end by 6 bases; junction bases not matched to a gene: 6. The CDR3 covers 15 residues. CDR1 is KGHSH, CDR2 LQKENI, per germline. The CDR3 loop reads CASSPGQGGLAEAFF. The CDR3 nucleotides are TGTGCCAGCTCACCGGGACAGGGGGGTTTAGCTGAAGCTTTCTTT.

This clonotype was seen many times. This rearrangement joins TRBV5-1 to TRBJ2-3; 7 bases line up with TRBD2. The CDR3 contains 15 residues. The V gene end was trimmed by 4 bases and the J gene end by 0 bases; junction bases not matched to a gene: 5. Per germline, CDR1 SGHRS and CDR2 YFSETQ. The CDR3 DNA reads TGCGCCAGCAGCCAACTAGCGACTAGCACAGATACGCAGTATTTT. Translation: CASSQLATSTDTQYF.

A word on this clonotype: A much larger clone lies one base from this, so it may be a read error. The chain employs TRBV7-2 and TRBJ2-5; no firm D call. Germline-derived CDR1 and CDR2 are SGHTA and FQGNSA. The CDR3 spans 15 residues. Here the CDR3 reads CVSSLIGFYQETQYF. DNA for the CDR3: TGTGTCAGCAGCTTAATCGGGTTTTACCAAGAGACCCAGTACTTC.

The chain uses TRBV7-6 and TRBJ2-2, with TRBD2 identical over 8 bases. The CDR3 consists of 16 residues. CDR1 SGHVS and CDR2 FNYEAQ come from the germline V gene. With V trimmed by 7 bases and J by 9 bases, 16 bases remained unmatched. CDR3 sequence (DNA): TGTGCCAGCACGGGGGAGGTAGCGGGACGAAGCCGGGAGCTGTTTTTT. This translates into CASTGEVAGRSRELFF.

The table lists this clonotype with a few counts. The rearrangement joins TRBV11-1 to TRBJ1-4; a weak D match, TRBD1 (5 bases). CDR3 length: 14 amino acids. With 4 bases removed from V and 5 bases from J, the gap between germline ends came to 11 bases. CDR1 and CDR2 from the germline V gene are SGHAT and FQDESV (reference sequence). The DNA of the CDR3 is TGTGCCAGCAGCTCCGGGCGGGGGAATGAAAAACTGTTTTTT. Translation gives CASSSGRGNEKLFF.

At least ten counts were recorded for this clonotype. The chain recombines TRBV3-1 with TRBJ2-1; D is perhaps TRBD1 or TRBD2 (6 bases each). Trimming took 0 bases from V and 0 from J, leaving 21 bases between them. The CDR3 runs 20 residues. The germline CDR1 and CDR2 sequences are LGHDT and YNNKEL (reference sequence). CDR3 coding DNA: TGTGCCAGCAGCCAAGAAGGGGGGAGAGAGGGAGTTAGCTCCTACAATGAGCAGTTCTTC. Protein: CASSQEGGREGVSSYNEQFF.

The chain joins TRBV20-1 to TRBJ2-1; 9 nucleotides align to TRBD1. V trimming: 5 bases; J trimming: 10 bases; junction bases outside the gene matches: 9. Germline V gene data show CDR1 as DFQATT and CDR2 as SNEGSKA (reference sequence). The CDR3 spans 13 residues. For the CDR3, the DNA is TGCAGTGCTCCCCTAATACAGGGGGCAGAGCAGTTCTTC. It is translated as CSAPLIQGAEQFF.

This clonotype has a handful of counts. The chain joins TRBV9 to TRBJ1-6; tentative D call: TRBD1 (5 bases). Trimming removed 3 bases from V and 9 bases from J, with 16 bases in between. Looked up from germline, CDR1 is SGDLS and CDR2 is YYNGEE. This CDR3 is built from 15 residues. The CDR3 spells CASSEGGTATSPLHF. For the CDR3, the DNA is TGTGCCAGCAGCGAGGGAGGGACGGCCACTTCACCCCTCCACTTT.

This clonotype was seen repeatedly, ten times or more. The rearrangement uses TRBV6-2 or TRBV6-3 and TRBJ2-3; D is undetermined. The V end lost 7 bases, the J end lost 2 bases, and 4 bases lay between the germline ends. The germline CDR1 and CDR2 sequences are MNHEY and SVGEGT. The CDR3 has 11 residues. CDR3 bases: TGTGCCAGCACTAACACAGATACGCAGTATTTT. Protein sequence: CASTNTDTQYF.

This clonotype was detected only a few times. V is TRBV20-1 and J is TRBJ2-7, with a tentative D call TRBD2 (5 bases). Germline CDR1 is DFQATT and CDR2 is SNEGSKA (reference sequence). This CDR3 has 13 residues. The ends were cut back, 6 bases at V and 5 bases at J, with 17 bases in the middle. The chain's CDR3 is CSAHRWAGDEQYF. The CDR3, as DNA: TGCAGTGCCCATCGCTGGGCCGGGGACGAGCAGTACTTC.

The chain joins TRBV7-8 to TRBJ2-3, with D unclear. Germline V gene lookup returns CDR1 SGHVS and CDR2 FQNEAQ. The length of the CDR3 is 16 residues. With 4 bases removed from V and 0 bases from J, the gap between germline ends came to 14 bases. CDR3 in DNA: TGTGCCAGCAGCTCAATCCCCTCCTATAGCACAGATACGCAGTATTTT. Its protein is CASSSIPSYSTDTQYF. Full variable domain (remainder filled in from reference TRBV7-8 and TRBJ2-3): GAGVSQSPRYKVAKRGQDVALRCDPISGHVSLFWYQQALGQGPEFLTYFQNEAQLDKSGLPSDRFFAERPEGSVSTLKIQRTQQEDSAVYLCASSSIPSYSTDTQYFGPGTRLTVL.

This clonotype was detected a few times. This CDR3 reads CASSTRIASEAFF. CDR3 nucleotide sequence: TGTGCCAGCAGCACTCGGATCGCGTCTGAAGCTTTCTTT. The chain couples TRBV9 to TRBJ1-1; D uncertain. This CDR3 has 13 residues. V was clipped by 4 bases and J by 6 bases, with 13 bases between them. The germline V gene has CDR1 SGDLS and CDR2 YYNGEE.

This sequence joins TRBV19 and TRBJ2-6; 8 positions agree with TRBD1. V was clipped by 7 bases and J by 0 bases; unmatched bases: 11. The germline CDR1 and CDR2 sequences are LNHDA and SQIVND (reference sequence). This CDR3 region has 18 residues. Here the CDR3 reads CASKDGTGSLSGANVLTF. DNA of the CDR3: TGTGCCAGTAAAGACGGGACAGGAAGCCTCTCTGGGGCCAACGTCCTGACTTTC. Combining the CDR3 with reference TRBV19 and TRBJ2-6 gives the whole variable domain DGGITQSPKYLFRKEGQNVTLSCEQNLNHDAMYWYRQDPGQGLRLIYYSQIVNDFQKGDIAEGYSVSREKKESFPLTVTSAQKNPTAFYLCASKDGTGSLSGANVLTFGAGSRLTVL.

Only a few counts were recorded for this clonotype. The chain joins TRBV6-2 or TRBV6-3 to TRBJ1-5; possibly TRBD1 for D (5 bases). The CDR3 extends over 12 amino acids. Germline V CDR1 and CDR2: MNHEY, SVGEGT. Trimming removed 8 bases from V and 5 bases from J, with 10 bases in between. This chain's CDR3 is CASGPGYQPQHF. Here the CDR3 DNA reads TGTGCCAGCGGGCCAGGGTATCAGCCCCAGCATTTT.

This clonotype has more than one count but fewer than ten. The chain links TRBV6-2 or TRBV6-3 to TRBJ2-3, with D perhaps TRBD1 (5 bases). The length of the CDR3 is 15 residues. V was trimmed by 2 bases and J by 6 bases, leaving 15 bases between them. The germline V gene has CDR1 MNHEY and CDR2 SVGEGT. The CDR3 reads CASSYDRLGRDTQYF. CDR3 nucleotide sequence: TGTGCCAGCAGTTACGACAGACTCGGACGGGATACGCAGTATTTT.

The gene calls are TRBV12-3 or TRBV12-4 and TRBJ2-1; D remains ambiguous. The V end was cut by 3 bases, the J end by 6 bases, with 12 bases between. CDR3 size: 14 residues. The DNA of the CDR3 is TGTGCCAGCAGTTTGAACGCCGGATTCAATGAGCAGTTCTTC. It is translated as CASSLNAGFNEQFF.

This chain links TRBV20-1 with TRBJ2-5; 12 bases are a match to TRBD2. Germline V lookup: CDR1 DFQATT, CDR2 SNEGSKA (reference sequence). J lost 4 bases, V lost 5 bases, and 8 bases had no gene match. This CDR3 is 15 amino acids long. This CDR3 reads CSALRLAGERETQYF. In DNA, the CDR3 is TGCAGTGCTCTTAGACTAGCGGGAGAACGAGAGACCCAGTACTTC.

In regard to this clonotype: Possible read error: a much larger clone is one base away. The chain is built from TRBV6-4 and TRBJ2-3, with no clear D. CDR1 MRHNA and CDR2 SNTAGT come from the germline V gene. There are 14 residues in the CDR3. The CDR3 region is CAGSEGGSTDTQYF. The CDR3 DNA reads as TGTGCCGGCAGTGAAGGCGGATCCACAGATACGCAGTATTTT.

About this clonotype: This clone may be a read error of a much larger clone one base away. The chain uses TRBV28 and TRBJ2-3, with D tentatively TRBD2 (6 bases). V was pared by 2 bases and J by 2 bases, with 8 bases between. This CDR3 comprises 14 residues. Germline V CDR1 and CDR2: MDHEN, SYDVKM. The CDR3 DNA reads TGTGCCAGCAGTTTACTAGCGAACACAGATACGCAGTATTTT. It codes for CASSLLANTDTQYF.

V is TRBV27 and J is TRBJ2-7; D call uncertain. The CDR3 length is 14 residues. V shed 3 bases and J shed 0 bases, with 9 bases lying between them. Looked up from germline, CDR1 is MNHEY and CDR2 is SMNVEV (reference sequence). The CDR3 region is CASSFGQSSYEQYF. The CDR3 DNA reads TGTGCCAGCAGTTTTGGCCAGAGCTCCTACGAGCAGTACTTC.